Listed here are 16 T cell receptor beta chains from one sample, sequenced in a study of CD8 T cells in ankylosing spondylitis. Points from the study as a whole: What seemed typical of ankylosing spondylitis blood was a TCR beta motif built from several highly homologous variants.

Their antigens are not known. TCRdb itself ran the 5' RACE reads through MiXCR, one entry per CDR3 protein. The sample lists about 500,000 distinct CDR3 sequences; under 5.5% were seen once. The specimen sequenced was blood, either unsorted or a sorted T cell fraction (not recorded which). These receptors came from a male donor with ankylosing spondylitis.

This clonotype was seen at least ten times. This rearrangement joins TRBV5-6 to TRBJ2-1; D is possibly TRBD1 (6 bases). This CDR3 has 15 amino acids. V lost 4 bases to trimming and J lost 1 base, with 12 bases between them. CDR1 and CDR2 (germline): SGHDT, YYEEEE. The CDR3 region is CASSIPGESYNEQFF. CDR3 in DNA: TGTGCCAGCAGCATTCCAGGGGAATCCTACAATGAGCAGTTCTTC.

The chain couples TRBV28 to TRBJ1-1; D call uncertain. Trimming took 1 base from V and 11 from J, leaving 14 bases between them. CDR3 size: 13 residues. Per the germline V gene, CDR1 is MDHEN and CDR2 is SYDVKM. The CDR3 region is CASSLLGPGFAFF. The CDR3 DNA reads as TGTGCCAGCAGTTTATTGGGTCCCGGCTTCGCTTTCTTT. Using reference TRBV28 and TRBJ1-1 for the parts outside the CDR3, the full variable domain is DVKVTQSSRYLVKRTGEKVFLECVQDMDHENMFWYRQDPGLGLRLIYFSYDVKMKEKGDIPEGYSVSREKKERFSLILESASTNQTSMYLCASSLLGPGFAFFGQGTRLTVV.

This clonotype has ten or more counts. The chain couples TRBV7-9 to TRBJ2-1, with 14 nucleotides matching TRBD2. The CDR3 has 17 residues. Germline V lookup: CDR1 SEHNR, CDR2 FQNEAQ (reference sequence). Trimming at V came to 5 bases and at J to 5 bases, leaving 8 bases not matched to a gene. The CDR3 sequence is CASSRGLAGEPDNEQFF. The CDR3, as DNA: TGTGCCAGCAGCCGGGGACTAGCGGGAGAACCTGACAATGAGCAGTTCTTC.

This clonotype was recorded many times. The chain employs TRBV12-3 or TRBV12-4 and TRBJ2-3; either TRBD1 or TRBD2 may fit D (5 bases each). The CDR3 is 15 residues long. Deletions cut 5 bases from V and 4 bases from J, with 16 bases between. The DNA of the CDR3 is TGTGCCAGCAGTCCCCGGGGCCGGAGCGCAGATACGCAGTATTTT. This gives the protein CASSPRGRSADTQYF.

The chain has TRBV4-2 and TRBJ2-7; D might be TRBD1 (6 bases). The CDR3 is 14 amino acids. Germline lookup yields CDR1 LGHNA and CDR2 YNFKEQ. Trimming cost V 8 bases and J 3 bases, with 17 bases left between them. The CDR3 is CASATVDRHYEQYF. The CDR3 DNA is TGTGCCAGCGCCACGGTGGACAGACACTACGAGCAGTACTTC.

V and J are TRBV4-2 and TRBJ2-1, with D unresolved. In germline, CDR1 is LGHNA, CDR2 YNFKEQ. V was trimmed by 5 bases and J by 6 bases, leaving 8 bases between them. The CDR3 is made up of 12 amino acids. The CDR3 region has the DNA TGTGCCAGCAGCAACGCCCGCAATGAGCAGTTCTTC. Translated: CASSNARNEQFF.

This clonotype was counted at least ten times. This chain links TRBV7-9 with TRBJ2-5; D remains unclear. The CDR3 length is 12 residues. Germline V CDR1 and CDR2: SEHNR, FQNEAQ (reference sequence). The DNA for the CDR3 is TGTGCATTCCACACTACCACCGAGACCCAGTACTTC. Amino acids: CAFHTTTETQYF.

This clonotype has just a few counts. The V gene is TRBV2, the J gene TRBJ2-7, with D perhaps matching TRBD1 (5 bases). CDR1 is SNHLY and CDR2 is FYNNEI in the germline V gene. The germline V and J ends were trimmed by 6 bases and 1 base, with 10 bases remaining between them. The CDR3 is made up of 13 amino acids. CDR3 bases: TGTGCCAGCAGACAGGTCCAATCCTACGAGCAGTACTTC. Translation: CASRQVQSYEQYF.

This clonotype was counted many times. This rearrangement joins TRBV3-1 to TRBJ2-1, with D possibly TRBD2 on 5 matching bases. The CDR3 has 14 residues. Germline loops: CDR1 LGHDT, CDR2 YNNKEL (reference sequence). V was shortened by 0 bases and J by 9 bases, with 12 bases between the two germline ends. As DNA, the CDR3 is TGTGCCAGCAGCCAAGACGTGGGGAGCGGTGAGCAGTTCTTC. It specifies CASSQDVGSGEQFF.

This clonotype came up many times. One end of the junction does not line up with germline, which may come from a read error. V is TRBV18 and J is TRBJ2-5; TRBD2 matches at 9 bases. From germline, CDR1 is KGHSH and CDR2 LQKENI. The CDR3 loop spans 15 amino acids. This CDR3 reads CASSPLAGRQETQYF. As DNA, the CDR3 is TGTGCCAGCTCTCCACTAGCGGGCCGGCAAGAGACCCAGTACTTC.

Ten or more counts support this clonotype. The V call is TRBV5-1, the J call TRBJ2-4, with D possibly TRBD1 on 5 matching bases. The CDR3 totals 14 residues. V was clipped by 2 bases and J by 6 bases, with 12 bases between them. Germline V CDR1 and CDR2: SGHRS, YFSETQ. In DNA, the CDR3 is TGCGCCAGCAGCTTTTCAGGGTCGGCAAACATTCAGTACTTC. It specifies CASSFSGSANIQYF. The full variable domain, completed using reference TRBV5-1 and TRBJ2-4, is KAGVTQTPRYLIKTRGQQVTLSCSPISGHRSVSWYQQTPGQGLQFLFEYFSETQRNKGNFPGRFSGRQFSNSRSEMNVSTLELGDSALYLCASSFSGSANIQYFGAGTRLSVL.

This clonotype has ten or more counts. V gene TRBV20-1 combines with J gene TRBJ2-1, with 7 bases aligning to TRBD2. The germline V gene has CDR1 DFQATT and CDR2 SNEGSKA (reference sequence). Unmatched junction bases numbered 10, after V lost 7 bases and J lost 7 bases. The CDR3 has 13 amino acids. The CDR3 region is CSGREGSRNEQFF. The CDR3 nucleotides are TGCAGTGGTAGGGAGGGTTCGCGTAATGAGCAGTTCTTC.

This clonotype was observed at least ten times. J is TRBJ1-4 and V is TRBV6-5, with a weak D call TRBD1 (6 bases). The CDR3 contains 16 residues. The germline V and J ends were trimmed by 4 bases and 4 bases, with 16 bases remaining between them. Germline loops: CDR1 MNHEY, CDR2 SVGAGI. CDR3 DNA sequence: TGTGCCAGCAGTTCCCCGCGCGGACAGAGTAATGAAAAACTGTTTTTT. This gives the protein CASSSPRGQSNEKLFF.

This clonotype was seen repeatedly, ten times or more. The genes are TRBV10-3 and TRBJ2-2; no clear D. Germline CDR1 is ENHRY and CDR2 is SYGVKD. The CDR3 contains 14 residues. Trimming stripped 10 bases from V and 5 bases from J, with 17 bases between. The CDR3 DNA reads TGTGCCACCAGGCCGGACCCAAGAACCGGGGAGCTGTTTTTT. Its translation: CATRPDPRTGELFF.

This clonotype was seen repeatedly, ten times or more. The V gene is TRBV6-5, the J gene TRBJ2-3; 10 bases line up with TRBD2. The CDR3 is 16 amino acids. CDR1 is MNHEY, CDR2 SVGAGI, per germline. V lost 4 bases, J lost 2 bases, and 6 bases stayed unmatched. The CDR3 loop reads CASSWTSGGVTDTQYF. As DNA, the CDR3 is TGTGCCAGCAGTTGGACTAGCGGAGGGGTCACAGATACGCAGTATTTT.

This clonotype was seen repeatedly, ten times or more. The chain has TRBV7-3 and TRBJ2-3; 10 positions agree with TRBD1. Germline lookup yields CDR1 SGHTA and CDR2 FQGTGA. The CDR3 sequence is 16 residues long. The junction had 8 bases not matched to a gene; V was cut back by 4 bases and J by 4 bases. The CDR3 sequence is CASSYTRDRGADTQYF. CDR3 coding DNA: TGTGCCAGCAGCTACACCCGGGACAGGGGTGCAGATACGCAGTATTTT.